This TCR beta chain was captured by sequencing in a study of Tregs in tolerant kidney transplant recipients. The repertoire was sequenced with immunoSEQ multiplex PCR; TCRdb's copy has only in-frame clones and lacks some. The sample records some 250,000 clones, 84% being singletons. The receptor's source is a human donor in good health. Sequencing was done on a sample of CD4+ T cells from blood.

CDR3 DNA: TGTGCCAGCAGTGAAACTAGGGATGGCTACACCTTC. As protein: CASSETRDGYTF. V and J are TRBV6-1 and TRBJ1-2; D not certain. The CDR3 runs 12 residues. Trimming took off 2 bases at V and 6 bases at J, with 7 bases between the two ends. CDR1 MNHNS and CDR2 SASEGT come from the germline V gene.